This T cell receptor (beta chain) comes out of a study of blood T cells in healthy people across ages. PCR was performed a second time for about 7 to 12 cycles using a sample-barcoded 5' primer and a J-beta primer mix. TCRdb reprocessed the 5' RACE reads via MiXCR and lists one record per CDR3 protein. The repertoire holds approximately 790,000 distinct CDR3 sequences, with 55% to 65% as singletons. Isolation of PBMCs gave at least 6.5 million cells per sample. Total RNA, at least 6 micrograms per sample, came from PBMCs. As concerns this clonotype: No antigen is known for it.

Study outcomes and limitations: Without sorted subsets, naive and antigen-experienced compartments could not be conclusively compared. The fall in TCR beta diversity per million T cells was roughly linear with age.

The V gene lost 7 bases and the J gene lost 4 bases, with 9 bases spanning the gap. The CDR3 is 12 residues long. Germline loops: CDR1 SEHNR, CDR2 FQNEAQ (reference sequence). V usage is TRBV7-9 and J usage is TRBJ2-3; D is ambiguous. Sequenced: blood. This sequence originates from a man younger than 40 in good health. The CDR3 DNA reads as TGTGCCAGCACCCCCCGGGCAGATACGCAGTATTTT. Its protein product is CASTPRADTQYF.